Listed below are T cell receptor beta chains from one sample, sequenced in a study of T cells in localized non-small cell lung cancer. TCRdb keeps only in-frame clones here, not all; method: immunoSEQ multiplex PCR. The table records about 1,400 clones, more than 20% of them present only once. The sample was lung tumor tissue, taken before any cancer treatment. The receptors originated from a man aged 40 to 75 with stage I squamous cell lung carcinoma. Each CDR3 is given with its conserved first and last residue. A D gene is named only where the DNA matches it firmly. Size is stated for part of the rows, as once, few or many counts, or as a class when the clone is expanded.

.,TRBD1,TRBV6-8,TRBJ2-7,CASSGRDRVGNEQYF,TGTGCCAGCAGTGGCCGGGACAGGGTGGGTAACGAGCAGTACTTC
few,TRBD2,TRBV19,TRBJ2-2,CASSTSGRLYANTGELFF,TGTGCCAGTAGTACTAGCGGGAGGCTGTACGCGAACACCGGGGAGCTGTTTTTT
few,.,TRBV6-8,TRBJ1-2,CASSPTGFGRGYTF,TGTGCCAGCAGTCCGACAGGTTTCGGGAGGGGCTACACCTTC
large,TRBD1,TRBV11-3,TRBJ1-1,CASSSWDRSTEAFF,TGTGCCAGCAGCTCCTGGGACAGGTCCACTGAAGCTTTCTTT
.,TRBD1,TRBV28,TRBJ1-1,CASSLSPTDRVSTEAFF,TGTGCCAGCAGTTTAAGCCCCACCGACAGGGTGAGCACTGAAGCTTTCTTT
few,.,TRBV11-3,TRBJ1-3,CASSLGRGIGTIYF,TGTGCCAGCAGCTTAGGGAGGGGAATTGGCACCATATATTTT
large,.,TRBV28,TRBJ1-2,CASTTGRTTNYGYTF,TGTGCCAGCACCACCGGCCGGACGACGAACTATGGCTACACCTTC
.,.,TRBV28,TRBJ1-4,CASSLSASTNEKLFF,TGTGCCAGCAGTTTATCCGCTAGCACTAATGAAAAACTGTTTTTT
.,TRBD2,TRBV12-5,TRBJ2-3,CASTQGGLAADTQYF,TGTGCCAGCACTCAAGGAGGACTAGCGGCAGATACGCAGTATTTT
large,.,TRBV6-8,TRBJ1-1,CASIASEDTEAFF,TGTGCCAGCATCGCCTCGGAAGACACTGAAGCTTTCTTT
.,.,TRBV19,TRBJ1-5,CASTPVSNQPQHF,TGTGCCAGTACCCCAGTTAGCAATCAGCCCCAGCATTTT
.,TRBD1,TRBV6-8,TRBJ2-5,CASSYGTGGGETQYF,TGTGCCAGCAGTTACGGGACAGGGGGTGGGGAGACCCAGTACTTC
.,.,TRBV18,TRBJ2-7,CASSPPARAFEEQYF,TGTGCCAGCTCACCACCGGCCAGGGCCTTTGAAGAGCAGTACTTC
medium-sized,.,TRBV11-3,TRBJ2-6,CASSLDLTGANVLTF,TGTGCCAGCAGCTTAGATTTGACTGGGGCCAACGTCCTGACTTTC
.,.,TRBV19,TRBJ2-6,CASLELSAGANVLTF,TGTGCCAGTCTTGAACTCTCCGCTGGGGCCAACGTCCTGACTTTC
few,TRBD2,TRBV14,TRBJ2-3,CASSQGTSGGPDTQYF,TGTGCCAGCAGCCAAGGGACTAGCGGGGGGCCAGATACGCAGTATTTT
medium-sized,.,TRBV6-8,TRBJ2-5,CASRLTEQKETQYF,TGTGCCAGCAGATTGACAGAGCAAAAAGAGACCCAGTACTTC
few,TRBD2,TRBV12-5,TRBJ2-5,CASLADLETQYF,TGTGCCAGCCTAGCGGACCTAGAGACCCAGTACTTC
.,.,TRBV28,TRBJ2-3,CASTSGAPADTQYF,TGTGCCAGCACTTCAGGGGCCCCCGCGGATACGCAGTATTTT
once,TRBD2,TRBV19,TRBJ2-2,CASSIIGLAGAATGELFF,TGTGCCAGTAGTATAATTGGTCTAGCGGGAGCCGCCACCGGGGAGCTGTTTTTT
.,.,TRBV6-8,TRBJ1-1,CASRFTGSDTEAFF,TGTGCCAGCAGATTTACAGGGAGCGACACTGAAGCTTTCTTT
.,TRBD1,TRBV11-3,TRBJ2-7,CASSFTTGTGGGRLYF,TGTGCCAGCAGCTTCACCACCGGGACAGGGGGCGGCAGGCTGTACTTC
large,.,TRBV30,TRBJ1-1,CAWSAVGLGSATEAFF,TGTGCCTGGAGTGCCGTCGGGCTAGGTTCGGCCACTGAAGCTTTCTTT
medium-sized,.,TRBV7-2,TRBJ1-2,CASRDGLTYGYTF,TGTGCCAGCAGAGATGGATTAACATATGGCTACACCTTC
.,TRBD1,TRBV10-2,TRBJ2-7,CASFRGRGDEQYF,TGCGCCAGCTTCAGGGGGCGCGGGGACGAGCAGTACTTC
large,.,TRBV11-3,TRBJ1-5,CASSQWEGGNQPQHF,TGTGCCAGCAGCCAATGGGAAGGGGGTAATCAGCCCCAGCATTTT
.,.,TRBV6-7,TRBJ2-7,CASGWAYEQYF,TGTGCCAGCGGTTGGGCCTACGAGCAGTACTTC
few,TRBD1,TRBV11-3,TRBJ1-1,CASSPGQGYTEAFF,TGTGCCAGCAGCCCCGGACAGGGGTACACTGAAGCTTTCTTT
few,.,TRBV11-3,TRBJ1-1,CASSLMPGAMNTEAFF,TGTGCCAGCAGCTTAATGCCAGGGGCTATGAACACTGAAGCTTTCTTT
.,TRBD1,TRBV5-1,TRBJ2-7,CASSLEGTGINEQYF,TGCGCCAGCAGCTTGGAGGGGACAGGGATCAACGAGCAGTACTTC
few,.,TRBV14,TRBJ2-5,CASSHALGRTAHIETQYF,TGTGCCAGCAGCCATGCTCTTGGACGGACGGCGCACATAGAGACCCAGTACTTC
medium-sized,TRBD1,TRBV6-8,TRBJ1-1,CASNGAGQDKNTEAFF,TGTGCCAGCAATGGGGCGGGACAGGACAAAAACACTGAAGCTTTCTTT